Below are 4 T cell receptor beta chains sequenced from a single sample in a study of T cells after yellow fever vaccination. One entry per CDR3 protein results from TCRdb running MiXCR on the 5' RACE reads. The sample has a few hundred thousand distinct CDR3 sequences; 3% to 4.5% are singletons. The sequences come from PBMCs, collected 5 days after the yellow fever booster vaccination. These receptor sequences come from a man between 18 and 29 years old who received the YFV17D yellow fever vaccine.

This clonotype was counted between two and nine times. This sequence joins TRBV5-5 and TRBJ2-4, with 7 nucleotides matching TRBD2. This CDR3 is built from 19 residues. V dropped 0 bases and J dropped 2; count of bases not matched to a gene: 14. Germline-derived CDR1 and CDR2 are SGHKS and YYEKEE (reference sequence). CDR3 nucleotide sequence: TGTGCCAGCAGCTTGGGGCGGGTAGGGCCTAGCGGCACCAAAAACATTCAGTACTTC. It codes for CASSLGRVGPSGTKNIQYF.

This clonotype was counted many times. The chain carries TRBV29-1 and TRBJ1-1; possibly TRBD1 for D (5 bases). The CDR3 totals 15 residues. CDR1 is SQVTM and CDR2 is ANQGSEA in the germline V gene. Between the trimmed V and J ends, which lost 4 bases and 0 bases, there was a span of 15 bases. The CDR3 is CSVAPGWGMNTEAFF. In DNA, the CDR3 is TGCAGCGTTGCACCGGGTTGGGGGATGAACACTGAAGCTTTCTTT.

The table lists this clonotype with a few counts. This rearrangement joins TRBV20-1 to TRBJ2-7, with D perhaps matching TRBD2 (6 bases). In germline, CDR1 is DFQATT, CDR2 SNEGSKA (reference sequence). CDR3 length: 11 residues. In DNA form, the CDR3 reads TGCATAGCCGCGGGGTCCTACGAGCAGTACGTC. This translates into CIAAGSYEQYV.

This clonotype was counted between two and nine times. J is TRBJ1-5 and V is TRBV11-2; a possible D gene is TRBD1 (5 bases). Per germline, CDR1 SGHAT and CDR2 FQNNGV. The CDR3 contains 15 residues. V was clipped by 5 bases and J by 3 bases, with 14 bases between them. The CDR3 region is CASSQQGGDNQPQHF. DNA of the CDR3: TGTGCCAGCAGCCAGCAGGGCGGTGACAATCAGCCCCAGCATTTT.